Each of the 23 T cell receptor beta chains below was sequenced from the same sample in a study of T cell responses to AZD1222 COVID-19 vaccine. This table comes from immunoSEQ multiplex PCR, and its TCRdb copy is limited to in-frame clones, with some not included. The sample consists of some 64,000 clones, over 60% of them appearing once. The source was peripheral blood, collected on day 0 of AZD1222 vaccination. All receptors derive from an adult in good health.

CDR3 DNA: TGTGCCAGCAGCAAATGCTCCCGGGACAACTATTTCTTACTGAACACTGAAGCTTTCTTT. Protein: CASSKCSRDNYFLLNTEAFF. The V and J genes are TRBV21-1 and TRBJ1-1; whether TRBD1, the table's D call, matches the DNA was not checked. TRBV21-1 is a known pseudogene. This CDR3 comprises 20 residues.

J is TRBJ1-1 and V is TRBV6-2 or TRBV6-3, with TRBD1 as a possible D gene (6 bases). Germline V CDR1 and CDR2: MNHEY, SVGEGT. This CDR3 has 14 amino acids. V lost 3 bases and J lost 1, with 9 bases in between. The CDR3 region has the DNA TGTGCCAGCAGTTATTTACAGGGGAACACTGAAGCTTTCTTT. This encodes CASSYLQGNTEAFF.

This clone has only a few counts. J is TRBJ1-1 and V is TRBV7-2, with a tentative D call TRBD1 (6 bases). Trimming took off 3 bases at V and 2 bases at J, with 10 bases between the two ends. The CDR3 contains 14 residues. Germline V CDR1 and CDR2: SGHTA, FQGNSA. CDR3 amino acids: CASSFAGVNTEAFF. CDR3 DNA: TGTGCCAGCAGCTTTGCAGGGGTCAACACTGAAGCTTTCTTT. The whole variable domain, filled in from reference TRBV7-2 and TRBJ1-1, reads GAGVSQSPSNKVTEKGKDVELRCDPISGHTALYWYRQSLGQGLEFLIYFQGNSAPDKSGLPSDRFSAERTGGSVSTLTIQRTQQEDSAVYLCASSFAGVNTEAFFGQGTRLTVV.

This chain connects TRBV4-1 to TRBJ1-3; D remains ambiguous. The germline V gene has CDR1 MGHRA and CDR2 YSYEKL. Trimming cost V 4 bases and J 1 base, with 11 bases left between them. The CDR3 is 15 amino acids. The CDR3 is CASSPRAISGNTIYF. Written as DNA, the CDR3 is TGCGCCAGCAGCCCGAGGGCGATATCTGGAAACACCATATATTTT.

J is TRBJ2-3 and V is TRBV7-8; tentative D call: TRBD2 (5 bases). This CDR3 is 15 amino acids long. Germline CDR1 and CDR2: SGHVS and FQNEAQ. V lost 6 bases, J lost 4 bases, and 17 bases lay in between. The CDR3 DNA is TGTGCCAGCAGTCGTCCTTCCCGGGGAGCAGATACGCAGTATTTT. Its translation: CASSRPSRGADTQYF.

The chain uses TRBV13 and TRBJ2-5; 8 positions match TRBD2. CDR1 and CDR2 from the germline V gene are PRHDT and FYEKMQ (reference sequence). The trim removed 1 base at V and 4 bases at J, leaving 5 bases unmatched. The CDR3 is 15 residues long. In nucleotides, the CDR3 is TGTGCCAGCAGCTTAGATTCGGCGGGGGGAGAGACCCAGTACTTC. This sequence encodes CASSLDSAGGETQYF.

This chain connects TRBV7-2 to TRBJ2-7; 9 bases fit TRBD1. Germline V gene data show CDR1 as SGHTA and CDR2 as FQGNSA. Unmatched junction bases numbered 5, after V lost 4 bases and J lost 4 bases. The CDR3 is 14 amino acids. CDR3 bases: TGTGCCAGCAGCTCATACAGGGGGCAGTACGAGCAGTACTTC. As protein: CASSSYRGQYEQYF.

The chain couples TRBV10-3 to TRBJ1-4; D is undetermined. This CDR3 is 15 amino acids long. CDR1 is ENHRY, CDR2 SYGVKD, per germline. V lost 2 bases and J 0 bases, leaving 7 bases between the germline ends. The CDR3 protein is CAISEIFATNEKLFF. CDR3 in DNA: TGTGCCATCAGTGAGATCTTTGCAACTAATGAAAAACTGTTTTTT.

The chain has TRBV5-6 and TRBJ2-1, with 9 bases lining up with TRBD1. CDR1 is SGHDT, CDR2 YYEEEE, per germline. Trimming cost V 4 bases and J 0 bases; bases outside gene matches: 5. The CDR3 contains 16 residues. CDR3 region: CASSRGQGRSYNEQFF. CDR3 in DNA: TGTGCCAGCAGCCGGGGACAGGGCCGCTCCTACAATGAGCAGTTCTTC.

The chain carries TRBV28 and TRBJ1-4; D gene unclear. The length of the CDR3 is 15 residues. V lost 4 bases, J lost 0 bases, and 9 bases lay in between. Germline V CDR1 and CDR2: MDHEN, SYDVKM. CDR3 protein: CASSWEGATNEKLFF. The CDR3 DNA reads TGTGCCAGCAGTTGGGAGGGAGCAACTAATGAAAAACTGTTTTTT.

This clone occurred a few times. The J gene is TRBJ1-5, the V gene TRBV6-1, with 7 nucleotides matching TRBD1. The CDR3 is 13 amino acids. Losses at the gene ends were 3 bases for V and 7 bases for J; bases not matched to a gene: 3. Germline CDR1 is MNHNS and CDR2 is SASEGT. The CDR3 nucleotides read TGTGCCAGCAGTGACAGGGGGGACCAGCCCCAGCATTTT. This gives the protein CASSDRGDQPQHF.

The gene calls are TRBV9 and TRBJ1-1, with 7 nucleotides matching TRBD1. The CDR3 has 14 residues. Looked up from germline, CDR1 is SGDLS and CDR2 is YYNGEE. V lost 4 bases to trimming and J lost 1 base; unmatched junction nucleotides: 4. CDR3 loop: CASSPRDRNTEAFF. As DNA, the CDR3 is TGTGCCAGCAGCCCCCGGGACAGGAACACTGAAGCTTTCTTT.

This chain connects TRBV2 to TRBJ2-2; D may match TRBD1 or TRBD2 (5 bases each). The CDR3 has 14 residues. With 9 bases removed from V and 2 bases from J, the gap between germline ends came to 13 bases. Per germline, CDR1 SNHLY and CDR2 FYNNEI. The DNA for the CDR3 is TGTGCCAGGGGGCCAGGGAGTAACACCGGGGAGCTGTTTTTT. Amino acids: CARGPGSNTGELFF.

This clone was found a few times. The genes are TRBV7-9 and TRBJ2-7; D is tentatively TRBD1 or TRBD2 (5 bases each). Germline CDR1 SEHNR, CDR2 FQNEAQ (reference sequence). Trimming removed 5 bases from V and 0 bases from J, with 11 bases in between. There are 14 residues in the CDR3. The CDR3 nucleotides read TGTGCCAGCAGCAAGGGACGGCTCTCCTACGAGCAGTACTTC. Protein sequence: CASSKGRLSYEQYF.

The chain has TRBV29-1 and TRBJ2-4; TRBD1 might be the D (6 bases). Germline V CDR1 and CDR2: SQVTM, ANQGSEA. The germline V and J ends were trimmed by 6 bases and 5 bases, with 20 bases remaining between them. The CDR3 consists of 15 residues. The CDR3 DNA reads TGCAGCGTGGGTTCCTCAACAGGGTTCCAAAACATTCAGTACTTC. This encodes CSVGSSTGFQNIQYF. Supplemented by reference TRBV29-1 and TRBJ2-4, the full variable domain reads SAVISQKPSRDICQRGTSLTIQCQVDSQVTMMFWYRQQPGQSLTLIATANQGSEATYESGFVIDKFPISRPNLTFSTLTVSNMSPEDSSIYLCSVGSSTGFQNIQYFGAGTRLSVL.

The chain carries TRBV28 and TRBJ1-2, with 7 positions matching TRBD1. Germline CDR1 reads MDHEN; CDR2 reads SYDVKM. This CDR3 has 15 residues. V was pared by 3 bases and J by 7 bases, with 11 bases of the junction left unmatched. CDR3 DNA sequence: TGTGCCAGCAGTTTTCGGGACAGAAAAATAGGTGGCTACACCTTC. Translated, it gives CASSFRDRKIGGYTF.

In its sample, this clone was seen once. V gene TRBV6-2 or TRBV6-3 combines with J gene TRBJ2-7; no clear D gene. Per the germline V gene, CDR1 is MNHEY and CDR2 is SVGEGT. The ends were cut back, 2 bases at V and 2 bases at J, with 7 bases in the middle. The CDR3 runs 13 residues. The CDR3 loop reads CASSYAQAYEQYF. In nucleotides, the CDR3 is TGTGCCAGCAGTTACGCCCAGGCCTACGAGCAGTACTTC.

V gene TRBV27 combines with J gene TRBJ2-1, with 13 bases that match TRBD2. The V segment lost 4 bases and the J segment 2 bases; nucleotides outside the gene matches: 8. CDR1 and CDR2 (germline): MNHEY, SMNVEV (reference sequence). The CDR3 has 18 residues. CDR3 sequence (DNA): TGTGCCAGCAGTTGGAGTACTAGCGGGGGGGCCACCTACAATGAGCAGTTCTTC. Amino acid sequence: CASSWSTSGGATYNEQFF.

The V and J genes are TRBV27 and TRBJ1-3, with D unclear. Trimming took off 5 bases at V and 4 bases at J, with 9 bases between the two ends. The CDR3 has 13 residues. CDR1 is MNHEY and CDR2 is SMNVEV in the germline V gene (reference sequence). The CDR3 is CASSPRAGNTIYF. DNA of the CDR3: TGTGCCAGCAGTCCAAGGGCCGGAAACACCATATATTTT.

This chain links TRBV5-4 with TRBJ1-4, with D unclear. From germline, CDR1 is SGHNT and CDR2 YYREEE (reference sequence). With 2 bases removed from V and 5 bases from J, the gap between germline ends came to 7 bases. This CDR3 is built from 13 residues. The CDR3 loop reads CASSFRPNEKLFF. The CDR3 coding sequence is TGTGCCAGCAGCTTCCGGCCAAATGAAAAACTGTTTTTT.

V gene TRBV19 combines with J gene TRBJ2-3, with D possibly TRBD2 on 6 matching bases. Trimming took 8 bases from V and 5 from J, leaving 11 bases between them. The CDR3 length is 12 residues. The germline V gene has CDR1 LNHDA and CDR2 SQIVND (reference sequence). The chain's CDR3 is CASRDWEDTQYF. Written as DNA, the CDR3 is TGTGCCAGTCGGGACTGGGAAGATACGCAGTATTTT.

The chain combines TRBV29-1 with TRBJ2-7, with D possibly being TRBD1 or TRBD2 (5 bases each). Per the germline V gene, CDR1 is SQVTM and CDR2 is ANQGSEA. This CDR3 is 13 amino acids long. Trimming removed 6 bases from V and 0 bases from J, with 12 bases in between. The CDR3 spells CSVGTVSSYEQYF. The DNA of the CDR3 is TGCAGCGTCGGGACGGTGAGCTCCTACGAGCAGTACTTC.

CDR3 protein: CASSLGGGRDEQFF. CDR3 sequence (DNA): TGTGCCAGCAGCTTAGGCGGGGGGCGGGATGAGCAGTTCTTC. This sequence joins TRBV7-2 and TRBJ2-1, with 8 bases aligning to TRBD2. The CDR3 is made up of 14 amino acids. The germline gives CDR1 SGHTA, CDR2 FQGNSA. Germline trimming cut 1 base from V and 8 bases from J; bases unmatched to any gene: 4.